This TCR beta chain was sequenced for a study of PD-1 blockade in classical Hodgkin lymphoma. There are 13 residues in the CDR3. J was trimmed by 8 bases and V by 6 bases; bases with no gene match: 8. The germline CDR1 and CDR2 sequences are MDHEN and SYDVKM. Of note for this clone: Antigen unknown.

Study-wide results and limits: Causes of the repertoire differences remain undefined, possibly disease activity or prior therapy. The study found complete responders had baseline diversity similar to newly diagnosed patients.

TCRdb keeps only in-frame clones here, not all; method: immunoSEQ multiplex PCR. Among tens of thousands of clones listed, about 89% were seen once. All the patients suffered relapse after autologous stem cell transplantation, and brentuximab vedotin exposure differed. The TCR originated in a human donor with classical Hodgkin lymphoma. V usage is TRBV28 and J usage is TRBJ1-2; TRBD1 aligns across 8 bases. This specimen consisted of peripheral blood mononuclear cells (PBMCs), obtained at baseline. The DNA of the CDR3 is TGTGCCAGCAGAATGGACAGGGTTAAGGGCTACACCTTC. This encodes CASRMDRVKGYTF.